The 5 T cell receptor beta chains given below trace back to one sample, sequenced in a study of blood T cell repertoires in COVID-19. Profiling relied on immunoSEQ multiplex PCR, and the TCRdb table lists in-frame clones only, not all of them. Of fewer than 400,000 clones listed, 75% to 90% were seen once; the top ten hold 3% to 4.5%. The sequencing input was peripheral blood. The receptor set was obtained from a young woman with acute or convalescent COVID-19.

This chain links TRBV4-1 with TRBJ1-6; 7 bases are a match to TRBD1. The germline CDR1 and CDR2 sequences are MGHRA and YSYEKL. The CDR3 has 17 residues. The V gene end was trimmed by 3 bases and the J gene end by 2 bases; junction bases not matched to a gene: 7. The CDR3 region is CASSQVQGVPYNSPLHF. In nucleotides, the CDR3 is TGCGCCAGCAGCCAGGTCCAGGGGGTTCCCTATAATTCACCCCTCCACTTT.

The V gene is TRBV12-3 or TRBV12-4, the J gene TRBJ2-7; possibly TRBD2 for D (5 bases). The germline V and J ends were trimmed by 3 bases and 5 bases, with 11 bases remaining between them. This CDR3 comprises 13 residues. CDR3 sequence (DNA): TGTGCCAGCAGTTTCCGGGGAGTCCACGAGCAGTACTTC. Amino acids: CASSFRGVHEQYF.

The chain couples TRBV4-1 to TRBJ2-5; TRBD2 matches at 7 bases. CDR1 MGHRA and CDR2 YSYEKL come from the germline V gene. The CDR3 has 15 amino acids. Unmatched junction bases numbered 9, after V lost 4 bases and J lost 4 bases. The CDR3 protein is CASSPSPGTTETQYF. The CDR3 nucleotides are TGCGCCAGCAGCCCAAGCCCTGGGACTACAGAGACCCAGTACTTC.

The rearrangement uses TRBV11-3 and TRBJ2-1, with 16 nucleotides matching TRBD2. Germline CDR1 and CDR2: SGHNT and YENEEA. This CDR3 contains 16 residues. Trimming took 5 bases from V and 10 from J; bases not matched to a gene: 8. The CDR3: CASSPGTSGRATEQFF. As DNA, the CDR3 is TGTGCCAGCAGCCCCGGGACTAGCGGGAGGGCGACCGAGCAGTTCTTC.

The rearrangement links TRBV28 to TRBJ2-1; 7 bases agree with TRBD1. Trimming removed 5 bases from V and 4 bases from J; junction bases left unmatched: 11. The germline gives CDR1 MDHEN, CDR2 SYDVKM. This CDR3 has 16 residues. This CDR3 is CASSTEDRTWYNEQFF. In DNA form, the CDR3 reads TGTGCCAGCAGTACCGAGGACAGGACTTGGTACAATGAGCAGTTCTTC.